This T cell receptor (beta chain) was retrieved from a study of blood T cell repertoires in COVID-19. Germline CDR1 is MNHNS and CDR2 is SASEGT. After removal of 0 bases from V and 5 bases from J, the junction contained 6 bases not matched to a gene. The CDR3 extends over 15 amino acids. Sequencing used immunoSEQ multiplex PCR; TCRdb keeps in-frame clones, though not all of them. The table has about 100,000 clones, around 87% seen once. The sample was peripheral blood. The J gene is TRBJ1-2, the V gene TRBV6-1; 7 bases are shared with TRBD1. This clonotype was obtained from a man aged 50 to 60 with acute or convalescent COVID-19. The CDR3 region has the DNA TGTGCCAGCAGTGAAGCTTCAGGGGGTCCTTATGGCTACACCTTC. This translates into CASSEASGGPYGYTF.